One and the same sample provided the 14 T cell receptor beta chains below, sequenced in a study of shared clonotypes between healthy human individuals. Assay: immunoSEQ multiplex PCR; the TCRdb copy retains only in-frame clones and omits some. Of some 2,400,000 clones listed, nearly 97% were seen once; the top ten hold roughly 0.13%. The sample taken for sequencing was naive CD4+ T cells sorted from blood. Subset noted: CD45RA+ positively selected. The source of these receptors is a man between 18 and 29 years old in good health.

This rearrangement joins TRBV7-6 to TRBJ2-4, with D perhaps TRBD1 (6 bases). Germline V gives CDR1 SGHVS, CDR2 FNYEAQ. Trimming took 5 bases from V and 10 from J, leaving 27 bases between them. CDR3 length equals 17 residues. The CDR3 DNA sequence: TGTGCCAGCAGCCGAACTCGACAGGAGTTGTGTTCGTTAATTCAGTACTTC. Protein sequence: CASSRTRQELCSLIQYF.

The chain uses TRBV7-9 and TRBJ2-6, with TRBD1 matching 10 bases. The CDR3 sequence is 18 residues long. With V trimmed by 5 bases and J by 0 bases, 7 bases remained unmatched. Germline V gives CDR1 SEHNR, CDR2 FQNEAQ (reference sequence). CDR3 amino acids: CASSHPGTGASGANVLTF. The CDR3 bases are TGTGCCAGCAGCCACCCCGGGACAGGGGCCTCTGGGGCCAACGTCCTGACTTTC.

The chain uses TRBV9 and TRBJ1-6; no firm D call. The germline CDR1 and CDR2 sequences are SGDLS and YYNGEE. The CDR3 is 16 amino acids. With 4 bases removed from V and 0 bases from J, the gap between germline ends came to 11 bases. The CDR3 nucleotides are TGTGCCAGCAGCCCTCGGGTGAGCTCCTATAATTCACCCCTCCACTTT. Protein product: CASSPRVSSYNSPLHF.

V gene TRBV18 combines with J gene TRBJ1-2, with TRBD1 matching over 9 bases. Germline CDR1 KGHSH, CDR2 LQKENI. The CDR3 spans 16 residues. Trimming took 3 bases from V and 7 from J; bases not matched to a gene: 12. Here the CDR3 DNA reads TGTGCCAGCTCACCCTGGCTGTTACAGGGGGCGCTTGGCTACACCTTC. Translated: CASSPWLLQGALGYTF.

The chain couples TRBV7-2 to TRBJ1-3; D might be TRBD1 (5 bases). The ends were cut back, 3 bases at V and 2 bases at J, with 20 bases in the middle. Germline lookup yields CDR1 SGHTA and CDR2 FQGNSA. CDR3 length equals 18 residues. The CDR3 DNA reads TGTGCCAGCAGCTTGGACCCCACCGGGGGGGATCCTGGAAACACCATATATTTT. This encodes CASSLDPTGGDPGNTIYF.

A single count supports this clone. The V and J genes are TRBV25-1 and TRBJ2-2; D perhaps matches TRBD2 (6 bases). Per the germline V gene, CDR1 is MGHDK and CDR2 is SYGVNS. V lost 1 base, J lost 4 bases, and 10 bases lay in between. The length of the CDR3 is 15 residues. CDR3: CASSEWVEGTGELFF. In DNA, the CDR3 is TGTGCCAGCAGTGAATGGGTGGAGGGCACCGGGGAGCTGTTTTTT.

The chain joins TRBV6-5 to TRBJ2-7, with D possibly being TRBD2 (6 bases). The germline gives CDR1 MNHEY, CDR2 SVGAGI. CDR3 length equals 12 residues. Trimming stripped 6 bases from V and 9 bases from J, with 15 bases between. The CDR3 loop reads CASRSTVGGQYF. DNA of the CDR3: TGTGCCAGCAGATCGACAGTGGGGGGGCAGTACTTC.

The J gene is TRBJ1-4, the V gene TRBV7-2; D unclear. The germline CDR1 and CDR2 sequences are SGHTA and FQGNSA. Trimming took off 5 bases at V and 5 bases at J, with 9 bases between the two ends. The CDR3 totals 13 residues. The CDR3 nucleotides are TGTGCCAGCAGCCCCGCACAGAATGAAAAACTGTTTTTT. Protein: CASSPAQNEKLFF.

The V call is TRBV4-3, the J call TRBJ2-7, with D maybe TRBD2 (5 bases). CDR3 size: 13 residues. Looked up from germline, CDR1 is LGHNA and CDR2 is YSLEER. V shed 1 base and J shed 4 bases, with 8 bases lying between them. CDR3 in DNA: TGCGCCAGCAGCCAAGCTCCGGGGTACGAGCAGTACTTC. Its protein product is CASSQAPGYEQYF.

V usage is TRBV30 and J usage is TRBJ2-1; 9 bases are shared with TRBD2. J gave up 9 bases and V 2 bases, and 8 bases lay outside the gene matches. The CDR3 covers 14 residues. The germline V gene encodes CDR1 GTSNPN and CDR2 SVGIG (reference sequence). CDR3 sequence (DNA): TGTGCCTGGAGTCCCGCGGGGGGGCCGGTTGAGCAGTTCTTC. Translating it yields CAWSPAGGPVEQFF. The complete variable domain, with remaining parts taken from reference TRBV30 and TRBJ2-1, reads SQTIHQWPATLVQPVGSPLSLECTVEGTSNPNLYWYRQAAGRGLQLLFYSVGIGQISSEVPQNLSASRPQDRQFILSSKKLLLSDSGFYLCAWSPAGGPVEQFFGPGTRLTVL.

The rearrangement joins TRBV6-5 to TRBJ1-2; possible D gene TRBD1, 5 bases. The V gene's germline CDR1 is MNHEY and CDR2 SVGAGI. The CDR3 runs to 13 residues. CDR3 bases: TGTGCTCACTCCAGGGACCCAAACTATGGCTACACCTTC. Amino acids: CAHSRDPNYGYTF.

This clone is a singleton in its sample. The rearrangement uses TRBV19 and TRBJ1-3; D ambiguous. Germline-derived CDR1 and CDR2 are LNHDA and SQIVND (reference sequence). The CDR3 is 16 amino acids. Trimming removed 4 bases at V and 4 bases at J, with 17 bases between. CDR3 loop: CASSRSTGRLGNTIYF. As DNA, the CDR3 is TGTGCCAGTAGTAGGTCAACGGGCCGATTGGGAAACACCATATATTTT.

CDR3 nucleotides: TGTGCCAGCAGCTCCCTTCTAGCGAACACCGGGGAGCTGTTTTTT. Its translation: CASSSLLANTGELFF. This chain joins TRBV7-9 and TRBJ2-2, with no clear D. CDR3 length equals 15 residues. Germline CDR1 is SEHNR and CDR2 is FQNEAQ (reference sequence). V was trimmed by 4 bases and J by 0 bases, leaving 9 bases between them.

The chain carries TRBV28 and TRBJ2-7, with unresolved D. Looked up from germline, CDR1 is MDHEN and CDR2 is SYDVKM. The CDR3 length is 12 residues. The V and J ends lost 0 bases and 2 bases respectively, with 2 bases between them. For the CDR3, the DNA is TGTGCCAGCAGTTTATGGACCTACGAGCAGTACTTC. It codes for CASSLWTYEQYF.